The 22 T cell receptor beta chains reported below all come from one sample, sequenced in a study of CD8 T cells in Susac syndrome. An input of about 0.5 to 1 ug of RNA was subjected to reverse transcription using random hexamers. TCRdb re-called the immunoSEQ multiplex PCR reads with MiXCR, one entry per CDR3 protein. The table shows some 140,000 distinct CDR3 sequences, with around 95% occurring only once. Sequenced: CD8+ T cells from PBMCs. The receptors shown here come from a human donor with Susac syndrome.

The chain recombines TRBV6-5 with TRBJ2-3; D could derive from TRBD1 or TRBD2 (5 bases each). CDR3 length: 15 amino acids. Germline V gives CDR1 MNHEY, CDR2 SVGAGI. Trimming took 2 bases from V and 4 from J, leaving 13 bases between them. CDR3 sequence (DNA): TGTGCCAGCAGTTACGGGGGTACTAGTCCAGATACGCAGTATTTT. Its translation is CASSYGGTSPDTQYF.

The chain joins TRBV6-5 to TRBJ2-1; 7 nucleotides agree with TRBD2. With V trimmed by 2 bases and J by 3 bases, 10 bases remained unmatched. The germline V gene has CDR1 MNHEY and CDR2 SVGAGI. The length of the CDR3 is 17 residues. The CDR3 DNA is TGTGCCAGCAGTTACCCTCTCTCGGGAGGAGGCTACAATGAGCAGTTCTTC. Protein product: CASSYPLSGGGYNEQFF.

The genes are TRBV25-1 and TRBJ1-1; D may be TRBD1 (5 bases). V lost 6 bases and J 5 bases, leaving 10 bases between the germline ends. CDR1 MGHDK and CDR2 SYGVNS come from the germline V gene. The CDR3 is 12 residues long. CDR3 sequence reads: CASRDTGTEAFF. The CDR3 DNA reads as TGTGCCAGCAGGGACACCGGGACTGAAGCTTTCTTT.

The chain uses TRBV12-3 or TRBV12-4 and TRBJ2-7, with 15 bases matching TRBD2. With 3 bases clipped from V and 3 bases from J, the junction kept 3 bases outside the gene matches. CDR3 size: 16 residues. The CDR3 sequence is CASSFGGLAGGYEQYF. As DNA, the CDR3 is TGTGCCAGCAGTTTCGGGGGACTAGCGGGAGGCTACGAGCAGTACTTC.

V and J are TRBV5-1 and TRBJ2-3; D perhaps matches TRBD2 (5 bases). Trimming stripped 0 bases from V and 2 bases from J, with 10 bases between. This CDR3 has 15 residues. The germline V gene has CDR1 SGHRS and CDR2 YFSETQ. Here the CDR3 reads CASSLEASPTDTQYF. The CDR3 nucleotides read TGCGCCAGCAGCTTGGAAGCTAGCCCCACAGATACGCAGTATTTT.

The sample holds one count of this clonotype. This chain's CDR3 is CSATSGQGLYGYTF. The DNA for the CDR3 is TGCAGTGCTACCAGCGGACAGGGCCTCTATGGCTACACCTTC. The chain has TRBV20-1 and TRBJ1-2; 8 bases match TRBD1. V trimming: 4 bases; J trimming: 4 bases; junction bases outside the gene matches: 8. The CDR3 spans 14 residues. Germline CDR1 and CDR2: DFQATT and SNEGSKA (reference sequence).

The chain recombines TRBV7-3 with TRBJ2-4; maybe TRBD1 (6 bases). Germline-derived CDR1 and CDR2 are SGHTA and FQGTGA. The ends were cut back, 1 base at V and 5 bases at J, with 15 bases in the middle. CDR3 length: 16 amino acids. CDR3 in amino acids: CASSLNSRGWENIQYF. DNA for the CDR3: TGTGCCAGCAGCTTAAACTCCAGGGGATGGGAAAACATTCAGTACTTC.

The CDR3 is CASSQQEMDTEAFF. The CDR3 nucleotides read TGCGCCAGCAGCCAACAGGAGATGGACACTGAAGCTTTCTTT. The chain is built from TRBV4-1 and TRBJ1-1; D is unclear. Germline values: CDR1 MGHRA, CDR2 YSYEKL. V dropped 2 bases and J dropped 3 bases, with 10 bases sitting between them. This CDR3 has 14 amino acids.

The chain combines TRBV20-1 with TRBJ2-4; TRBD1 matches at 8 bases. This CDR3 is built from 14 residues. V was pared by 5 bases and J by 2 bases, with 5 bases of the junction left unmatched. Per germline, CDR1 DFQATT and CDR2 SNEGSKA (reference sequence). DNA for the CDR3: TGCAGTGCTGGACAGGGTCGGACCAAAAACATTCAGTACTTC. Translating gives CSAGQGRTKNIQYF.

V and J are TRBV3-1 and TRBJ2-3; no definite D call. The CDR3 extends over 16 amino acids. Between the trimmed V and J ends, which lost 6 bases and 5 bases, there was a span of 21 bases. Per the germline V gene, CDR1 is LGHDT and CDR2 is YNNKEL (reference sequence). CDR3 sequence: CASSPGGRTPGDTQYF. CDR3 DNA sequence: TGTGCCAGCAGTCCGGGCGGCAGGACGCCGGGAGATACGCAGTATTTT.

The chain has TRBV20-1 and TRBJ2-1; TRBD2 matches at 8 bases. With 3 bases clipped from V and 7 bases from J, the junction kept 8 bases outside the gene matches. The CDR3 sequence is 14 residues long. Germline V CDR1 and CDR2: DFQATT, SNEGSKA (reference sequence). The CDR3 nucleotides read TGCAGTGCTAGGAAGCGGGAGCTGCTGAATGAGCAGTTCTTC. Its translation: CSARKRELLNEQFF.

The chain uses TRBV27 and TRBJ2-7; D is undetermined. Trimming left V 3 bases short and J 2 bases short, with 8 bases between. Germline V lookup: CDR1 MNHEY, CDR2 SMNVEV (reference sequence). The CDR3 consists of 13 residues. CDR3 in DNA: TGTGCCAGCAGTTTCAGTCGAACCTACGAGCAGTACTTC. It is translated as CASSFSRTYEQYF.

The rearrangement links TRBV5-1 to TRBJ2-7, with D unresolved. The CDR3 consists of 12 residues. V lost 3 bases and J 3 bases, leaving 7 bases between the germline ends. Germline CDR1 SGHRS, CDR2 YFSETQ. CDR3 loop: CASSWNDYEQYF. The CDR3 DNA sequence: TGCGCCAGCAGCTGGAATGACTACGAGCAGTACTTC.

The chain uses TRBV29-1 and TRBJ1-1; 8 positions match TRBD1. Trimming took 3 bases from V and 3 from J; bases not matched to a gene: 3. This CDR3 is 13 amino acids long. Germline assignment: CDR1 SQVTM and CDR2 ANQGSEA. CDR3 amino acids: CSVDSDRDTEAFF. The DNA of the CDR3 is TGCAGCGTTGACTCGGACAGGGACACTGAAGCTTTCTTT.

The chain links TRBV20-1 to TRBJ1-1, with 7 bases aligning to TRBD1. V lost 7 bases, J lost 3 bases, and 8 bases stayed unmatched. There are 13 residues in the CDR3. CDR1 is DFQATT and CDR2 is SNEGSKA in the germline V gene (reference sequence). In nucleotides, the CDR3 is TGCAGTGTTAAGTCTACAGGGGACACTGAAGCTTTCTTT. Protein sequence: CSVKSTGDTEAFF.

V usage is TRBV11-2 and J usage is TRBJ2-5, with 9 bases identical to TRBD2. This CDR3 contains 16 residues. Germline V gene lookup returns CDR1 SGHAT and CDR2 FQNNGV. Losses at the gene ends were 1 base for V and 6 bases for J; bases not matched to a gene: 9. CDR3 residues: CASSLVRIAGVQTQYF. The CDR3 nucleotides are TGTGCCAGCAGCTTAGTAAGGATAGCGGGAGTACAGACCCAGTACTTC.

The CDR3 DNA follows: TGTGCCAGCAGCTCCGGACTATACAATGAGCAGTTCTTC. It encodes CASSSGLYNEQFF. The V and J genes are TRBV7-9 and TRBJ2-1; possibly TRBD2 for D (6 bases). This CDR3 comprises 13 residues. Per germline, CDR1 SEHNR and CDR2 FQNEAQ (reference sequence). V was shortened by 4 bases and J by 4 bases, with 8 bases between the two germline ends.

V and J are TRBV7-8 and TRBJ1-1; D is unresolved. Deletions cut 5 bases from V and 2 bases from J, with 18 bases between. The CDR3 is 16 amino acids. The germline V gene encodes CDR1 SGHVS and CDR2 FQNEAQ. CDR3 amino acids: CASSPSVFGLNTEAFF. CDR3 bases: TGTGCCAGCAGCCCCTCCGTTTTTGGACTCAACACTGAAGCTTTCTTT.

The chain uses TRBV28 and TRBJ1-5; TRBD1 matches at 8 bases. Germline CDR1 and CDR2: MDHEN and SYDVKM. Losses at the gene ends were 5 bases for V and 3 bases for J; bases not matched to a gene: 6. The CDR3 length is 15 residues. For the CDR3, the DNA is TGTGCCAGCAGTCCCGGGACAGGAAACAATCAGCCCCAGCATTTT. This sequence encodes CASSPGTGNNQPQHF.

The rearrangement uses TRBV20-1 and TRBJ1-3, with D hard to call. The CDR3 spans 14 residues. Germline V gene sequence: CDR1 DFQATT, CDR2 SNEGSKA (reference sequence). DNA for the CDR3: TGCAGGGCCCCCTCACCAAAGCCTGGAAACACCATATATTTT. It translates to CRAPSPKPGNTIYF.

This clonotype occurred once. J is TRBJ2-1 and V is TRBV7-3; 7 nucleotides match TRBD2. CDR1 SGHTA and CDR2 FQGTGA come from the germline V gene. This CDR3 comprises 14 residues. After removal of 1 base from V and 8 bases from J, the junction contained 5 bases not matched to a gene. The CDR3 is CASSLISGTDEQFF. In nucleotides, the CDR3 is TGTGCCAGCAGCTTAATCAGCGGGACCGATGAGCAGTTCTTC.

The CDR3 protein is CASSPGQFHQPQHF. The CDR3 nucleotides are TGTGCCAGCAGCCCTGGACAGTTCCATCAGCCCCAGCATTTT. V and J are TRBV12-3 or TRBV12-4 and TRBJ1-5; a weak D match, TRBD1 (6 bases). The CDR3 covers 14 residues. The V gene lost 6 bases and the J gene lost 5 bases, with 14 bases spanning the gap.